This paragraph covers one T cell receptor (beta chain) sequence. Its antigen remains unidentified. The sample has other DNA sequences that encode this CDR3 too. These data are taken from a study of Ad26.COV2.S vaccination and SARS-CoV-2 variants. Across the study: Donor was assigned to the Ad26.COV2.S arm of trial COV1001. Ad26.COV2.S given intramuscularly, once or twice 56 days apart.

Here immunoSEQ multiplex PCR was the method, and the copy in TCRdb shows in-frame clones only, minus some. The sample includes 300,000 to 350,000 clones, about 88% of them seen just once. The CDR3 runs 14 residues. Germline CDR1 KGHDR, CDR2 SFDVKD. Deletions cut 1 base from V and 2 bases from J, with 4 bases between. As for treatment: some 20 received Ad26.COV2.S at low or high dose, single or two shots; 5 received placebo; per-sample allocation not given. Specimens were obtained on day 63 following the first vaccine or placebo injection. Ad26.COV2.S expressed prefusion-stabilized spike from the original Wuhan strain. Study-level results: After vaccination, substantial breadth of spike-specific CD8+ and CD4+ responses was reported.

Material: peripheral blood, obtained in a trial of Ad26.COV2.S vaccine versus placebo. The TCR originated in a person aged 18-65 years who received the Ad26.COV2.S COVID-19 vaccine or a placebo. The rearrangement uses TRBV24-1 and TRBJ2-2; D is undetermined. The CDR3 protein is CATSDLGNTGELFF. The DNA for the CDR3 is TGTGCCACCAGTGATTTAGGAAACACCGGGGAGCTGTTTTTT.